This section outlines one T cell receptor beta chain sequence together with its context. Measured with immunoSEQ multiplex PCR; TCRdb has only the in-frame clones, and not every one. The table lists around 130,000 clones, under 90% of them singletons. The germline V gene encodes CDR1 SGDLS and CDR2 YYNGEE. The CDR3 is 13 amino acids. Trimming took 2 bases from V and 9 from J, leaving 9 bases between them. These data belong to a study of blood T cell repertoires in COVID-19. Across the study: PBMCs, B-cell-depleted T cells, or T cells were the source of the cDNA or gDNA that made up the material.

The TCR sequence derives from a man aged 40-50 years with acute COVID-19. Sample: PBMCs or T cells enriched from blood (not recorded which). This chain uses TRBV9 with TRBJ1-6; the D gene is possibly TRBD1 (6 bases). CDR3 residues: CASSVDSFSPLHF. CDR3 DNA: TGTGCCAGCAGCGTGGACAGCTTTTCACCCCTCCACTTT.